Presented here are 27 T cell receptor beta chains from one specimen sequenced in a study of CD8 T cells in Susac syndrome. Random hexamers were used to reverse transcribe an amount of roughly 0.5 to 1 ug RNA. MiXCR, applied by TCRdb to the immunoSEQ multiplex PCR reads, yields one record per CDR3 protein. The sample records around 130,000 distinct CDR3 sequences, approximately 79% being singletons. Sequenced input: CD8+ T cells from PBMCs. All receptors come from a human donor with multiple sclerosis.

The genes are TRBV6-1 and TRBJ2-7, with a tentative D call TRBD1 (5 bases). V gave up 7 bases and J gave up 3 bases, with 10 bases separating them. Germline loops: CDR1 MNHNS, CDR2 SASEGT. This CDR3 comprises 12 residues. CDR3 nucleotide sequence: TGTGCCAGCAATCCAGGGTACTACGAGCAGTACTTC. Translated: CASNPGYYEQYF.

This clonotype was picked up one time. This chain uses TRBV9 with TRBJ1-1; D call uncertain. V lost 4 bases and J 6 bases, leaving 13 bases between the germline ends. CDR1 SGDLS and CDR2 YYNGEE come from the germline V gene. CDR3 length: 13 amino acids. The CDR3 DNA is TGTGCCAGCAGCCCATCCACGTTCCCTGAAGCTTTCTTT. It yields the protein CASSPSTFPEAFF.

The chain carries TRBV21-1 and TRBJ1-5. TRBV21-1 is a pseudogene locus. The CDR3 spans 16 residues. CDR3 DNA sequence: TGTGCCAGCAAGAGCCTTTCGGGAGGGAAATCACGTCCCCAGCATTTT. Translation: CASKSLSGGKSRPQHF.

The rearrangement links TRBV6-4 to TRBJ2-1; D unresolved. Germline V gene data show CDR1 as MRHNA and CDR2 as SNTAGT. The CDR3 runs 12 residues. V gave up 2 bases and J gave up 8 bases, with 7 bases separating them. The DNA of the CDR3 is TGTGCCAGCAGTGACAACGGCGATGAGCAGTTCTTC. It specifies CASSDNGDEQFF.

The V gene is TRBV6-2 or TRBV6-3, the J gene TRBJ2-2; no definite D call. The CDR3 has 14 residues. The germline V gene encodes CDR1 MNHEY and CDR2 SVGEGT. With 2 bases removed from V and 0 bases from J, the gap between germline ends came to 4 bases. CDR3: CASSYDTNTGELFF. The CDR3 nucleotides read TGTGCCAGCAGTTACGATACGAACACCGGGGAGCTGTTTTTT.

The chain joins TRBV5-6 to TRBJ2-5; D remains ambiguous. Germline CDR1 reads SGHDT; CDR2 reads YYEEEE. Trimming shortened V by 1 base and J by 5 bases, and 9 bases separated the two germline ends. The CDR3 consists of 13 residues. CDR3 sequence: CASSLRVRETQYF. Here the CDR3 DNA reads TGTGCCAGCAGCTTGCGAGTAAGGGAGACCCAGTACTTC.

This chain links TRBV20-1 with TRBJ1-1, with a weak D call TRBD1 (6 bases). V lost 2 bases to trimming and J lost 0 bases, with 22 bases between them. CDR1 and CDR2 from the germline V gene are DFQATT and SNEGSKA (reference sequence). CDR3 length: 18 amino acids. CDR3 in amino acids: CSARLGRPGHLVNTEAFF. The CDR3, as DNA: TGCAGTGCTAGATTAGGCCGGCCGGGACACTTAGTGAACACTGAAGCTTTCTTT.

The CDR3 nucleotides are TGTGCCAGCAGTCCCTCAGGGGGACTAGCGGGAACCTACGAGCAGTACGTC. Translation gives CASSPSGGLAGTYEQYV. The chain joins TRBV28 to TRBJ2-7; TRBD2 matches at 13 bases. This CDR3 has 17 amino acids. J lost 2 bases, V lost 5 bases, and 9 bases had no gene match. The germline gives CDR1 MDHEN, CDR2 SYDVKM.

This rearrangement joins TRBV27 to TRBJ2-3, with TRBD2 matching 9 bases. Unmatched junction bases numbered 9, after V lost 3 bases and J lost 5 bases. CDR1 is MNHEY, CDR2 SMNVEV, per germline (reference sequence). The length of the CDR3 is 16 residues. The CDR3 sequence: CASSLGLAGPGDTQYF. As DNA, the CDR3 is TGTGCCAGCAGTTTGGGGCTAGCGGGACCTGGAGATACGCAGTATTTT.

This rearrangement joins TRBV2 to TRBJ1-5; maybe TRBD1 (5 bases). Germline assignment: CDR1 SNHLY and CDR2 FYNNEI. Trimming took 8 bases from V and 5 from J, leaving 19 bases between them. CDR3 length: 15 residues. For the CDR3, the DNA is TGTGCCAGCGCTGGTACGGAAGGGGTATATCAGCCCCAGCATTTT. This sequence encodes CASAGTEGVYQPQHF.

This clonotype was seen more than once but under ten times. The V gene is TRBV5-4, the J gene TRBJ1-2, with a possible D match to TRBD1 (6 bases). This CDR3 contains 14 residues. Germline lookup yields CDR1 SGHNT and CDR2 YYREEE (reference sequence). Between the trimmed V and J ends, which lost 0 bases and 8 bases, there was a span of 14 bases. Here the CDR3 reads CASSLAGGGKGYTF. The CDR3, as DNA: TGTGCCAGCAGCTTGGCGGGGGGCGGGAAAGGCTACACCTTC.

The chain couples TRBV18 to TRBJ1-5; D not resolved. This CDR3 is built from 17 residues. CDR1 and CDR2 (germline): KGHSH, LQKENI. Trimming took off 0 bases at V and 0 bases at J, with 12 bases between the two ends. The CDR3 DNA reads as TGTGCCAGCTCACCACCGGAGACACAGATTAGCAATCAGCCCCAGCATTTT. Its translation is CASSPPETQISNQPQHF.

V gene TRBV4-1 combines with J gene TRBJ2-1, with 10 bases that match TRBD1. CDR1 is MGHRA, CDR2 YSYEKL, per germline. J gave up 2 bases and V 3 bases, and 7 bases lay outside the gene matches. The CDR3 is made up of 17 amino acids. DNA for the CDR3: TGCGCCAGCAGCCATCTAACGGGACAGGGGACCTACAATGAGCAGTTCTTC. It specifies CASSHLTGQGTYNEQFF.

This chain joins TRBV6-5 and TRBJ2-2; no firm D call. Between the trimmed V and J ends, which lost 2 bases and 7 bases, there was a span of 8 bases. CDR1 and CDR2 from the germline V gene are MNHEY and SVGAGI. The CDR3 totals 13 residues. The CDR3 spells CASSYLEGGELFF. CDR3 sequence (DNA): TGTGCCAGCAGTTACCTAGAAGGCGGGGAGCTGTTTTTT.

This clonotype appeared a few times. The J gene is TRBJ2-3, the V gene TRBV6-5, with D hard to call. CDR3 size: 15 residues. Trimming removed 0 bases at V and 3 bases at J, with 10 bases between. Germline assignment: CDR1 MNHEY and CDR2 SVGAGI. As DNA, the CDR3 is TGTGCCAGCAGTTACTCGGTCGTAGGTACAGATACGCAGTATTTT. It encodes CASSYSVVGTDTQYF.

The CDR3: CASSQYPGYYNEQFF. As DNA, the CDR3 is TGCGCCAGCAGTCAATACCCAGGTTACTACAATGAGCAGTTCTTC. J is TRBJ2-1 and V is TRBV23-1; no firm D call. TRBV23-1 is an open reading frame, and its role is uncertain. V lost 1 base and J 3 bases, leaving 10 bases between the germline ends. The CDR3 has 15 residues.

The gene calls are TRBV6-2 or TRBV6-3 and TRBJ2-2; 12 bases are shared with TRBD2. In germline, CDR1 is MNHEY, CDR2 SVGEGT. This CDR3 spans 23 amino acids. Trimming removed 2 bases from V and 3 bases from J; junction bases left unmatched: 22. The CDR3, as DNA: TGTGCCAGCAGTTACCTAGCGGGAGGGGGAGGGGGGTTATCCTTTTCCGACACCGGGGAGCTGTTTTTT. Translation gives CASSYLAGGGGGLSFSDTGELFF.

Only a few counts were recorded for this clonotype. J is TRBJ2-5 and V is TRBV6-5; tentative D call: TRBD1 (5 bases). Germline CDR1 reads MNHEY; CDR2 reads SVGAGI. The CDR3 has 14 residues. Trimming left V 2 bases short and J 0 bases short, with 7 bases between. CDR3 nucleotides: TGTGCCAGCAGTTACCGACAGTACCAAGAGACCCAGTACTTC. Protein product: CASSYRQYQETQYF.

The rearrangement uses TRBV6-4 and TRBJ2-1; D gene unclear. The CDR3 extends over 15 amino acids. Looked up from germline, CDR1 is MRHNA and CDR2 is SNTAGT. Trimming pared 2 bases from V and 1 base from J, leaving 9 bases between. CDR3: CASSDPGGSYNEQFF. The DNA of the CDR3 is TGTGCCAGCAGTGACCCCGGTGGGTCCTACAATGAGCAGTTCTTC.

This chain links TRBV19 with TRBJ2-1, with TRBD2 matching over 10 bases. Germline trimming cut 6 bases from V and 2 bases from J; bases unmatched to any gene: 4. The germline gives CDR1 LNHDA, CDR2 SQIVND (reference sequence). CDR3 size: 15 residues. CDR3 sequence: CASSVTSGTYNEQFF. The CDR3 DNA sequence: TGTGCCAGTAGCGTAACTAGCGGGACCTACAATGAGCAGTTCTTC.

The chain carries TRBV5-4 and TRBJ1-5; perhaps TRBD1 as D (5 bases). The V gene lost 4 bases and the J gene lost 1 base, with 21 bases spanning the gap. This CDR3 region has 18 residues. The V gene's germline CDR1 is SGHNT and CDR2 YYREEE (reference sequence). The CDR3: CASSQENSRAGSNQPQHF. The CDR3 DNA reads as TGTGCCAGCAGCCAAGAGAACAGTCGGGCAGGGAGCAATCAGCCCCAGCATTTT.

The rearrangement uses TRBV6-5 and TRBJ2-5; unclear D gene. Trimming stripped 6 bases from V and 1 base from J, with 6 bases between. Germline loops: CDR1 MNHEY, CDR2 SVGAGI. CDR3 size: 12 residues. The CDR3 is CASSRTQETQYF. CDR3 in DNA: TGTGCCAGCAGCCGAACCCAAGAGACCCAGTACTTC.

This clonotype was found a few times. This chain links TRBV30 with TRBJ1-1; D unclear. Germline V CDR1 and CDR2: GTSNPN, SVGIG (reference sequence). The V end was cut by 3 bases, the J end by 3 bases, with 2 bases between. CDR3 length equals 10 residues. The CDR3 spells CAWRDTEAFF. The CDR3 nucleotides read TGTGCCTGGAGGGACACTGAAGCTTTCTTT.

Note on this clonotype: The DNA is left out, because the CDR3 cannot be placed on it with certainty; the CDR3 is given as TCRdb lists it. J is TRBJ1-2 and V is TRBV12-3 or TRBV12-4; the table calls TRBD1, which could not be checked here. Inclusive of both ends, the CDR3 amounts to 11 amino acids. The CDR3 sequence is CASSLVGGGTF.

V gene TRBV5-6 combines with J gene TRBJ2-3; the D call may be TRBD1 or TRBD2 (5 bases each). V shed 4 bases and J shed 2 bases, with 20 bases lying between them. This CDR3 spans 17 amino acids. Germline loops: CDR1 SGHDT, CDR2 YYEEEE. This CDR3 is CASSQGTTPASTDTQYF. As DNA, the CDR3 is TGTGCCAGCAGCCAAGGGACGACCCCTGCCTCCACAGATACGCAGTATTTT.

This sequence joins TRBV11-2 and TRBJ2-1; D unresolved. CDR1 SGHAT and CDR2 FQNNGV come from the germline V gene. The germline V and J ends were trimmed by 4 bases and 0 bases, with 13 bases remaining between them. CDR3 size: 16 residues. This CDR3 reads CASSSSGTSSYNEQFF. CDR3 nucleotides: TGTGCCAGCAGCTCTAGTGGAACGAGCTCCTACAATGAGCAGTTCTTC.

V is TRBV9 and J is TRBJ2-2; D call uncertain. V was trimmed by 3 bases and J by 1 base, leaving 4 bases between them. The CDR3 covers 13 residues. Germline CDR1 and CDR2: SGDLS and YYNGEE. CDR3 DNA sequence: TGTGCCAGCAGCGCCTTGAACACCGGGGAGCTGTTTTTT. Protein product: CASSALNTGELFF.